This section outlines one T cell receptor (beta chain) sequence together with its context. Its antigen is not identified. The TCRbeta library was prepared with unique molecular identifiers. From the PCR reads, TCRdb called clonotypes with MiXCR, one entry per CDR3 protein. Counted here are around 300,000 distinct CDR3 sequences, about 7.3% occurring once; the ten biggest clones make up approximately 8.6%. This sample is part of a study of T-cell reconstitution after alpha-beta-depleted transplantation in children. Study-wide results and caveats: About two months after transplant, alpha-beta T cells reportedly came from several hundred expanded graft clones. It was newly produced T cells that mostly accounted for T-cell counts and diversity one year after transplant. For some patients, TCRbeta diversity was high at day 60 because of recipient T cells and thymic progenitors that survived.

Trimming removed 2 bases from V and 8 bases from J; junction bases left unmatched: 24. Germline loops: CDR1 MNHNS, CDR2 SASEGT. CDR3 length: 20 residues. V gene TRBV6-1 combines with J gene TRBJ2-1, with 7 bases aligning to TRBD1. This TCR derives from a female patient between 2 and 10 years old who had a stem cell transplant for Fanconi anemia, so the T cells may come from the graft donor. Source: peripheral blood, taken 360 days after TCRalphabeta/CD19-depleted stem cell transplant. CDR3 residues: CASSERSKGARDWVVDEQFF. CDR3 coding DNA: TGTGCCAGCAGTGAACGCAGTAAGGGGGCAAGAGATTGGGTGGTGGATGAGCAGTTCTTC.